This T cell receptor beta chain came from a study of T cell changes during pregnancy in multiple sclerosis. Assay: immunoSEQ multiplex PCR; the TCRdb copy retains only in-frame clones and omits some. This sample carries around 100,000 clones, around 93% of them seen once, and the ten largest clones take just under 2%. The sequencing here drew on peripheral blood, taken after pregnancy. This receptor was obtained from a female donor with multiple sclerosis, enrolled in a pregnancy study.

In DNA, the CDR3 is TGCGCCAGCAGCCAAACGGGACAGGGTTTCTACGAGCAGTACTTC. Encoded protein: CASSQTGQGFYEQYF. This chain connects TRBV5-1 to TRBJ2-7; TRBD1 aligns across 9 bases. The CDR3 consists of 15 residues. In germline, CDR1 is SGHRS, CDR2 YFSETQ. Trimming cost V 4 bases and J 3 bases; bases outside gene matches: 8.